Detailed here is one TCR beta chain. The antigen is not known. The V and J ends lost 5 bases and 4 bases, in that order; junction bases with no gene match: 14. Germline V gene lookup returns CDR1 PRHDT and CDR2 FYEKMQ (reference sequence). This CDR3 has 16 amino acids. Separation from the roughly 700-subject first cohort characterized the 120-subject validation cohort, to which the donors belonged. The data are from a study of cytomegalovirus exposure and HLA in healthy donors. TCRdb keeps only in-frame clones here, not all; method: immunoSEQ multiplex PCR. This table has around 300,000 clones, 70% to 90% appearing once. Study-wide findings and caveats: In vitro experiments confirmed that three CMV-associated chains were specific for CMV antigens. First-cohort TCR clusters tended to co-occur in the roughly 120 validation repertoires, a later analysis found.

This receptor was taken from a young woman in good health and CMV-seronegative. V gene TRBV13 combines with J gene TRBJ2-7; TRBD2 agrees at 7 bases. The sample comprised PBMCs. The CDR3 sequence is CASSPPWGSSGYEQYF. In nucleotides, the CDR3 is TGTGCCAGCAGCCCCCCTTGGGGGTCTAGCGGTTACGAGCAGTACTTC.